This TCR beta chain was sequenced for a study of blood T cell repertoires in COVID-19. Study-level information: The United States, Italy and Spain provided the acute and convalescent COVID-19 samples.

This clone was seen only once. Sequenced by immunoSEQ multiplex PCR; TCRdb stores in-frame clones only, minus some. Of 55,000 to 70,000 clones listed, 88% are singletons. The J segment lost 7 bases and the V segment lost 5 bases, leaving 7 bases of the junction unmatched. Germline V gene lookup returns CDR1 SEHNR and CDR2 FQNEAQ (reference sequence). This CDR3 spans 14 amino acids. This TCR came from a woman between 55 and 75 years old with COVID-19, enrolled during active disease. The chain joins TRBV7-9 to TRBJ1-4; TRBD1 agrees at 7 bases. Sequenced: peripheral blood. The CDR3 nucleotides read TGTGCCAGCAGCCCCGCGCAGGGGGGTGAAAAACTGTTTTTT. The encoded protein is CASSPAQGGEKLFF. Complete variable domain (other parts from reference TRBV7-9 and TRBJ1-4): DTGVSQNPRHKITKRGQNVTFRCDPISEHNRLYWYRQTLGQGPEFLTYFQNEAQLEKSRLLSDRFSAERPKGSFSTLEIQRTEQGDSAMYLCASSPAQGGEKLFFGSGTQLSVL.